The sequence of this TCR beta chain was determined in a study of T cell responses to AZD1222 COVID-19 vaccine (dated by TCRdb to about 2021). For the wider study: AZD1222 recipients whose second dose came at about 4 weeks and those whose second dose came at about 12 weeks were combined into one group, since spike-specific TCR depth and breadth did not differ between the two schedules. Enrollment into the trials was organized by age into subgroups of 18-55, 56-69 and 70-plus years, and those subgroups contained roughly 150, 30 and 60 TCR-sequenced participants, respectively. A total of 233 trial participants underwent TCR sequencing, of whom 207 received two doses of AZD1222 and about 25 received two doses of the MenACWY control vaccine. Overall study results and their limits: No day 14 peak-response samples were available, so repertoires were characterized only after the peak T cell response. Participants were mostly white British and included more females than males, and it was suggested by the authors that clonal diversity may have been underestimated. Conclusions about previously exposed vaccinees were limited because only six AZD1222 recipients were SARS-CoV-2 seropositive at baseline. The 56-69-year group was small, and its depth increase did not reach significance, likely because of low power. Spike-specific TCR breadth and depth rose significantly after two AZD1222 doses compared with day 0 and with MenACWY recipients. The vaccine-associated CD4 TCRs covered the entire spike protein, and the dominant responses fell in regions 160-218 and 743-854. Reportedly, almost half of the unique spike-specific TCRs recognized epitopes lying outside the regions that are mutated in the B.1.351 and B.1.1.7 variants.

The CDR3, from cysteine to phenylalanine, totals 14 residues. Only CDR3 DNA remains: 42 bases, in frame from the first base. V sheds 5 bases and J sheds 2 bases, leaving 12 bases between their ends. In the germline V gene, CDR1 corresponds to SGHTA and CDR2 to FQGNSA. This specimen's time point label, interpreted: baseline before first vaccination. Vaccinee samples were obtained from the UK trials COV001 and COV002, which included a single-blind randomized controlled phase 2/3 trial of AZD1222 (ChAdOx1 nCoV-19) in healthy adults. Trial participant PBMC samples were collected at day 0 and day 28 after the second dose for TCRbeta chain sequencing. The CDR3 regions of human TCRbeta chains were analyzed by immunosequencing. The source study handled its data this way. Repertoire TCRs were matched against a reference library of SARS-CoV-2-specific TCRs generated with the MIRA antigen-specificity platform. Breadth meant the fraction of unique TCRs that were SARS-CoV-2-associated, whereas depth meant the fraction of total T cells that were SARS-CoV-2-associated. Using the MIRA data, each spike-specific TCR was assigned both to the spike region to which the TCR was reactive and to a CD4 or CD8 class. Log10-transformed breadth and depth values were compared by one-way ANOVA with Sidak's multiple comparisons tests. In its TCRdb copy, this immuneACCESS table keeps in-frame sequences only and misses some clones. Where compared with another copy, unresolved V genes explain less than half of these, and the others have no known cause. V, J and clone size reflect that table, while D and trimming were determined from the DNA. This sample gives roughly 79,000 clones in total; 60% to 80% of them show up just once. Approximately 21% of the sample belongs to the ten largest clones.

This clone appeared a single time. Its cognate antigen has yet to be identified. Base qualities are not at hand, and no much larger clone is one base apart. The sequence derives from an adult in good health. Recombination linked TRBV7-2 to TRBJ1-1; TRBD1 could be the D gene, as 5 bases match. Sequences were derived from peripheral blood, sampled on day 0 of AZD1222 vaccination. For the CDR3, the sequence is CASSPSGGNTEAFF. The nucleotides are TGTGCCAGCAGCCCTAGCGGGGGAAACACTGAAGCTTTCTTT.